This entry is about one T cell receptor (beta chain). The length of the CDR3 is 11 residues. CDR1 and CDR2 (germline): SEHNR, FQNEAQ (reference sequence). The V end lost 7 bases, the J end lost 2 bases, and 6 bases lay between the germline ends. This sample is drawn from a study of T-cell reconstitution after alpha-beta-depleted transplantation in children. Unique molecular identifiers featured in how the TCRbeta library was prepared. TCRdb recomputed calls from the PCR reads with MiXCR, one row per CDR3 protein. The table has 200,000 to 300,000 distinct CDR3 sequences, roughly 7.7% seen once. This receptor was obtained from a male patient aged 10-17 years who had a stem cell transplant for acute lymphoblastic leukemia, so the T cells may come from the graft donor. The specimen was PBMCs, mostly from graft donor cells, collected 180 days after TCRalphabeta/CD19-depleted stem cell transplant. V is TRBV7-9 and J is TRBJ2-7; unclear D gene. In nucleotides, the CDR3 is TGTGCCAGCACAGCGACCTACGAGCAGTACTTC. Protein product: CASTATYEQYF.